This T cell receptor (beta chain) derives from a study of blood T cell repertoires in COVID-19. Whole-study context: The analysed material was cDNA or gDNA that came from T cells, B-cell-depleted T cells, or PBMCs.

Germline V gives CDR1 SQVTM, CDR2 ANQGSEA. This CDR3 comprises 14 residues. The ends were cut back, 7 bases at V and 0 bases at J, with 13 bases in the middle. Each participant's cohort was designated according to participant-reported clinical history. Recovered status applied to Cohort 3 donors who had two consecutive negative PCRs. It also applied to those with clearance or with symptom resolution. Original handling: By means of reference gene primer amplification, nucleated cell counts were estimated. Libraries were prepared by immunoSEQ multiplex PCR; TCRdb keeps only in-frame clonotypes and omits some of them. For V, J and clone size, that table is used; D and trimming come from the DNA. The sample contains hundreds of thousands of clones, around 89% of which appear only once.

The chain employs TRBV29-1 and TRBJ2-1; D possibly corresponds to TRBD1 (5 bases). The sequenced sample was PBMCs or T cells enriched from blood (not recorded which). The receptor was derived from a woman in her 50s who had recovered from COVID-19. CDR3 in DNA: TGCAGCGCTAAATCTGGGGCCTCCTACAATGAGCAGTTCTTC. Translated, it gives CSAKSGASYNEQFF.